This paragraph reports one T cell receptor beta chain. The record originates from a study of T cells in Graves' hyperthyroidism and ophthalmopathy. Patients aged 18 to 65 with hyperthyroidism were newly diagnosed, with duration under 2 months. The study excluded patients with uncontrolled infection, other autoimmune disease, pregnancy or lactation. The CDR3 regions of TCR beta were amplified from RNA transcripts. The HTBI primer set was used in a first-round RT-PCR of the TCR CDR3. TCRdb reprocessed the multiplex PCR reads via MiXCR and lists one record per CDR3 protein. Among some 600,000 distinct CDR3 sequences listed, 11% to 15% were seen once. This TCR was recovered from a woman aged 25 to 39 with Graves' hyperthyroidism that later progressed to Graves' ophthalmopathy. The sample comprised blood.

As DNA, the CDR3 is TGTGCCAGCAGCTCCCCCCTCGGGACTAGCGGGAAAGAGACCCAGTACTTC. As protein: CASSSPLGTSGKETQYF. This sequence joins TRBV27 and TRBJ2-5; 13 bases are shared with TRBD2. The length of the CDR3 is 17 residues. Germline CDR1 reads MNHEY; CDR2 reads SMNVEV (reference sequence). With V trimmed by 6 bases and J by 3 bases, 10 bases remained unmatched.